This TCR beta chain was sequenced in a study of T cell clonality in common variable immunodeficiency. General study points: TCRbeta clonality was increased in CVID versus healthy controls. Compared with controls, CVID subjects had fewer shared TCRbeta clones.

Sequencing input was equivalent genomic DNA from CVID and controls. Profiled with immunoSEQ multiplex PCR; TCRdb holds only in-frame clones, not every one. The data list some 38,000 clones, none observed once; around a tenth falls to the top ten. The length of the CDR3 is 17 residues. Germline V lookup: CDR1 KGHSH, CDR2 LQKENI. Worth noting for this clone: Its antigen is unidentified. Read coverage stops 3 residues before the CDR3 terminus; the germline J gene supplies the remainder.

The gene calls are TRBV18 and TRBJ2-4; TRBD1 might be the D (5 bases). The receptor's source is a person aged 18-70 years in good health. The sample comprised peripheral blood mononuclear cells. CDR3 bases read: TGTGCCAGCTCACCCCAAGTCAAACCAGGGTCCGGCTATGGT. It codes for CASSPQVKPGSGYG. The entire CDR3 protein reads CASSPQVKPGSGYGQYF.